This T cell receptor beta chain came from a study of T-cell memory formation after mild COVID-19. As to this clonotype: Its matching antigen is unknown.

CDR3 length: 15 residues. Trimming removed 0 bases at V and 2 bases at J, with 9 bases between. Germline V gene lookup returns CDR1 LGHNA and CDR2 YSLEER. Study-wide findings and caveats: Memory from before infection featured some responding clones, which suggests cross-reactive memory joined.

One entry per CDR3 protein, called by TCRdb with MiXCR from the 5' RACE reads. The sample contains 350,000 or so distinct CDR3 sequences, roughly 19% of which appear only once. The chain joins TRBV4-3 to TRBJ2-3; D is ambiguous. Sequenced sample: PBMCs or a T cell subset sorted from them (not recorded which). The clonotype comes from a man aged 18 to 35 who had mild COVID-19 (a few samples of this study predate the infection). Cell type and time point are not known. This CDR3 is CASSQDLASTDTQYF. For the CDR3, the DNA is TGCGCCAGCAGCCAAGATCTGGCTTCCACAGATACGCAGTATTTT.